This entry features one TCR beta chain sequence. Its specificity is not known. MiXCR, run by TCRdb on the reads, gives a single entry per CDR3 protein. The data hold 110,000 to 150,000 distinct CDR3 sequences, with 32% observed a single time. This CDR3 is 14 amino acids long. Germline V lookup: CDR1 SEHNR, CDR2 FQNEAQ (reference sequence). The junction had 0 bases not matched to a gene; V was cut back by 0 bases and J by 5 bases. These data come from a study of T cell repertoires in cytomegalovirus infection. For the study at large: Recently identified HLA-C-restricted CMV epitopes and well-studied HLA-B-restricted CMV epitopes were used by the study. Indications of both CMV infection and matching HLA type were provided by public TCR beta signatures. Study-wide findings and caveats: Carriers of CMV and the relevant HLA type were discriminated by public TCR beta frequency. CMV-specific TCR beta clonotypes restricted by HLA-C were the ones dominating the ex vivo response.

Sequencing was performed on CD8+ T cells from cultured PBMCs, taken from culture after CMV antigen stimulation. This receptor was identified in a human donor in good health (CMV status not recorded). Some clones in this sample may be carry-over from other donors' samples. This chain links TRBV7-9 with TRBJ1-5; TRBD1 matches 8 bases. Here the CDR3 DNA reads TGTGCCAGCAGCTTAGCACAGGGGGATCAGCCCCAGCATTTT. Translated: CASSLAQGDQPQHF.